The clone carrying this T cell receptor beta chain was recorded many times. Antigen: not known. These data are taken from a study of T cell repertoires in cytomegalovirus infection. Study-level background: Shared public TCR beta signatures pointed to both CMV infection and a matching HLA type.

Whole-study results and caveats: Of the TCR beta families, the public ones yielded a cumulative frequency that identified carriers of CMV plus the relevant HLA.

TCRdb fed the reads into MiXCR, producing one record per CDR3 protein. Here the sample spans hundreds of thousands of distinct CDR3 sequences, around 6.4% being singletons. The germline V and J ends were trimmed by 5 bases and 0 bases, with 14 bases remaining between them. Germline values: CDR1 MNHNS, CDR2 SASEGT. This CDR3 has 16 residues. The chain links TRBV6-1 to TRBJ2-1, with a tentative D call TRBD1 (5 bases). The TCR comes from a human donor in good health (CMV status not recorded). Some clones in this sample may be carry-over from other donors' samples. The sample was PBMCs. CDR3 in amino acids: CASSNTGLLSYNEQFF. Written as DNA, the CDR3 is TGTGCCAGCAGTAATACAGGCCTCCTCTCCTACAATGAGCAGTTCTTC.